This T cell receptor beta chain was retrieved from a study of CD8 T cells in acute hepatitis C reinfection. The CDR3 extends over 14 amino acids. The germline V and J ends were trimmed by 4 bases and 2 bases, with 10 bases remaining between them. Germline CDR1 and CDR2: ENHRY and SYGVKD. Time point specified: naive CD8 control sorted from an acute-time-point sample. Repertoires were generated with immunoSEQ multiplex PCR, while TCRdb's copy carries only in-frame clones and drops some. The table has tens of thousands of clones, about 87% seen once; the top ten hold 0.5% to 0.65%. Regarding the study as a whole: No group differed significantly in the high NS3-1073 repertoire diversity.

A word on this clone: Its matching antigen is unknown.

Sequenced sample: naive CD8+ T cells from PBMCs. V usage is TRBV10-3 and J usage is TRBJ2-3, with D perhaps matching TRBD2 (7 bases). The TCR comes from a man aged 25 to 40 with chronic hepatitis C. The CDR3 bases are TGTGCCATCAGTGGGCGGGGGCTCACAGATACGCAGTATTTT. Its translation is CAISGRGLTDTQYF.